This T cell receptor (beta chain) came from a study of T-cell memory formation after mild COVID-19. MiXCR, applied by TCRdb to the 5' RACE reads, yields one record per CDR3 protein. The sample records 300,000 or so distinct CDR3 sequences, about a sixth being singletons. CDR3 length: 13 residues. Germline assignment: CDR1 MRHNA and CDR2 SNTAGT. V lost 8 bases and J lost 4, with 11 bases in between. This sequence was found in a man younger than 35 who had mild COVID-19 (a few samples of this study predate the infection). Cell type and time point are not known. The rearrangement uses TRBV6-4 and TRBJ2-2; D gene uncertain. The sequenced sample was PBMCs or a T cell subset sorted from them (not recorded which). As DNA, the CDR3 is TGTGCCAGCTCATTTCAGAGCACCGGGGAGCTGTTTTTT. It specifies CASSFQSTGELFF.